These 13 T cell receptor beta chains came from one sample sequenced in a study of identical twins. Using its own MiXCR run on the 5' RACE reads, TCRdb lists one record per CDR3 protein. Here the sample spans roughly 230,000 distinct CDR3 sequences, about 8% being singletons. This same sample was also part of a study on yellow fever vaccine responses in identical twins.

The sequenced material came from CD8+ T cells sorted from blood. These TCRs come from a woman between 18 and 29 years old in good health.

This clonotype has a count of ten or more. The CDR3 reads CASSPSGGYLNYGYTF. The CDR3 nucleotides read TGTGCCAGCAGCCCCTCAGGGGGCTATTTGAACTATGGCTACACCTTC. The chain recombines TRBV7-8 with TRBJ1-2; the match to TRBD1 covers 8 bases. The CDR3 loop spans 16 amino acids. V dropped 5 bases and J dropped 2; count of bases not matched to a gene: 10. Germline CDR1 SGHVS, CDR2 FQNEAQ.

This clonotype was counted only a few times. The chain links TRBV28 to TRBJ2-7, with a tentative D call TRBD2 (6 bases). This CDR3 has 13 residues. V was clipped by 6 bases and J by 3 bases, with 12 bases between them. Germline CDR1 and CDR2: MDHEN and SYDVKM. The CDR3 spells CASSGGPDYEQYF. The CDR3 coding sequence is TGTGCCAGCAGCGGGGGACCCGACTACGAGCAGTACTTC.

The rearrangement uses TRBV6-1 and TRBJ1-3, with D possibly TRBD1 on 6 matching bases. V was cut by 7 bases and J by 0 bases, with 13 bases left in between. Germline CDR1 and CDR2: MNHNS and SASEGT. The CDR3 has 15 residues. The DNA of the CDR3 is TGTGCCAGCAATCCCGCAGGGGACTCTGGAAACACCATATATTTT. It encodes CASNPAGDSGNTIYF.

This clonotype was seen a few times. The chain employs TRBV6-2 or TRBV6-3 and TRBJ2-2; D is perhaps TRBD2 (5 bases). Trimming pared 10 bases from V and 3 bases from J, leaving 24 bases between. The CDR3 has 17 amino acids. The germline V gene has CDR1 MNHEY and CDR2 SVGEGT. CDR3 in DNA: TGTGCCACCTCAGTTACTATGGGAGATTACTACACCGGGGAGCTGTTTTTT. Translating it yields CATSVTMGDYYTGELFF.

This clonotype appeared many times. The rearrangement links TRBV5-6 to TRBJ2-4; TRBD1 matches at 9 bases. The germline V gene has CDR1 SGHDT and CDR2 YYEEEE. The CDR3 has 14 amino acids. Trimming took 5 bases from V and 7 from J; bases not matched to a gene: 7. Here the CDR3 DNA reads TGTGCCAGCAGTCCGGGACAGGGTGTTAACATTCAGTACTTC. This codes for CASSPGQGVNIQYF.

This clonotype was observed many times. The chain uses TRBV7-6 and TRBJ2-1; D is ambiguous. CDR3 length: 13 amino acids. CDR1 and CDR2 from the germline V gene are SGHVS and FNYEAQ. The V and J ends lost 0 bases and 2 bases respectively, with 2 bases between them. CDR3 in DNA: TGTGCCAGCAGCTTAGCTCCCTACAATGAGCAGTTCTTC. Its protein product is CASSLAPYNEQFF.

The chain recombines TRBV5-6 with TRBJ1-5, with TRBD1 as a possible D gene (5 bases). This CDR3 is 15 amino acids long. Germline V CDR1 and CDR2: SGHDT, YYEEEE. V lost 2 bases and J lost 6, with 15 bases in between. CDR3 sequence: CASSLGSGTGQPQHF. The CDR3, as DNA: TGTGCCAGCAGCTTAGGGTCGGGGACGGGTCAGCCCCAGCATTTT.

The V gene is TRBV27, the J gene TRBJ2-1; 13 bases line up with TRBD2. V gave up 5 bases and J gave up 7 bases; unmatched junction bases: 8. Per germline, CDR1 MNHEY and CDR2 SMNVEV (reference sequence). The CDR3 spans 16 residues. CDR3 in amino acids: CASSRLLAGGPNEQFF. CDR3 DNA sequence: TGTGCCAGCAGTCGCTTACTAGCGGGAGGGCCAAATGAGCAGTTCTTC.

In regard to this clonotype: A much larger clone differs by one base, so this may be a read error. The CDR3 bases are TGCGCCAGCACCTCCCCTAACTCTGGAGAGACCCAGTACTTC. Protein: CASTSPNSGETQYF. The rearrangement uses TRBV5-1 and TRBJ2-5; D is undetermined. CDR3 length: 14 residues. Germline-derived CDR1 and CDR2 are SGHRS and YFSETQ. Deletions cut 6 bases from V and 4 bases from J, with 16 bases between.

The sample holds many counts of this clonotype. The V call is TRBV6-2 or TRBV6-3, the J call TRBJ2-7, with 8 bases matching TRBD2. This CDR3 is 15 amino acids long. CDR1 is MNHEY, CDR2 SVGEGT, per germline. The trim removed 2 bases at V and 0 bases at J, leaving 3 bases unmatched. The CDR3 bases are TGTGCCAGCAGTTACGAAGCGGGGGCCTCCTACGAGCAGTACTTC. Its translation: CASSYEAGASYEQYF.

J is TRBJ2-5 and V is TRBV24-1, with unresolved D. Germline-derived CDR1 and CDR2 are KGHDR and SFDVKD. The V and J ends lost 4 bases and 5 bases respectively, with 7 bases between them. The CDR3 sequence is 12 residues long. CDR3 loop: CATSDPGETQYF. The CDR3 bases are TGTGCCACCAGTGACCCCGGGGAGACCCAGTACTTC.

This clonotype showed up many times. This chain links TRBV4-1 with TRBJ2-1, with TRBD2 identical over 8 bases. The V and J ends lost 4 bases and 2 bases, in that order; junction bases with no gene match: 10. The CDR3 runs to 17 residues. Germline V gene lookup returns CDR1 MGHRA and CDR2 YSYEKL. CDR3 amino acids: CASSPPGTSGTYNEQFF. In nucleotides, the CDR3 is TGCGCCAGCAGCCCCCCCGGCACTAGCGGAACCTACAATGAGCAGTTCTTC.

There are many counts of this clonotype. This chain connects TRBV28 to TRBJ2-7; 12 bases are shared with TRBD2. V lost 4 bases and J lost 7; bases outside the gene matches: 11. The CDR3 runs 16 residues. Per germline, CDR1 MDHEN and CDR2 SYDVKM. CDR3 DNA sequence: TGTGCCAGCAGTTCCCAGACTAGCGGGAGAAAAGATGAGCAGTACTTC. Translated: CASSSQTSGRKDEQYF.